This T cell receptor beta chain was recorded in a study of vaccination effects on CD4 cells after COVID-19. Libraries were prepared by immunoSEQ multiplex PCR; TCRdb keeps only in-frame clonotypes and omits some of them. The data show 70,000 or so clones, about four fifths seen once. Concerning this clone itself: Its antigen is still unknown.

The CDR3 sequence is 16 residues long. The germline V gene has CDR1 MNHNS and CDR2 SASEGT. V was pared by 2 bases and J by 5 bases, with 18 bases between. After expansion with viral peptide pools in the ViraFEST assay, antigen-specific CD4+ T cells were sequenced. Culturing for ten to eleven days preceded CD4+ T cell isolation. Recipients of the vaccine had no prior SARS-CoV-2 infection and negative nucleocapsid antibodies. This receptor was obtained from a human donor who received a COVID-19 vaccine. The V gene is TRBV6-1, the J gene TRBJ1-1; weak D call: TRBD1 (5 bases). This specimen was CD4+ T cells from PBMCs cultured with HCoV-NL63 spike peptides, taken before COVID-19 vaccination. The CDR3: CASSEPGRGKGTEAFF. CDR3 DNA sequence: TGTGCCAGCAGTGAACCCGGGCGGGGGAAGGGGACTGAAGCTTTCTTT.